This T cell receptor (beta chain) comes out of a study of shared clonotypes between healthy human individuals. Overall study findings and caveats: Having only a few donors restricted how much genetic and exposure-history diversity was captured. Non-shared clonotypes showed lower generation probabilities than clonotypes common to all four donors.

Terminally differentiated effector memory CD45RA+ cells were excluded by CCR7 positive selection of CD45RO-negative cells. Each sorted subset replicate got 200 ng genomic DNA, roughly 27,000 genomes. Per the original methods: ImmunoSEQ supplied junction-only sequences lacking quality scores, so filtering was different. Produced via immunoSEQ multiplex PCR; TCRdb's table is partial and in-frame only. Clone size and the V and J calls come from that table; the DNA yielded D and trimming. The sample has 800,000 or so clones, about 96% seen once. Regarding this clone: Its matching antigen is unknown.

CDR1 is SGHTA, CDR2 FQGNSA, per germline. Losses at the gene ends were 5 bases for V and 2 bases for J; bases not matched to a gene: 6. The CDR3 runs to 14 residues. Specimen: naive CD8+ T cells sorted from blood. This TCR derives from a young man in good health. J is TRBJ2-7 and V is TRBV7-2; 7 nucleotides line up with TRBD1. CDR3 amino acids: CASSIGTGAYEQYF. CDR3 bases: TGTGCCAGCAGCATTGGCACAGGGGCCTACGAGCAGTACTTC.